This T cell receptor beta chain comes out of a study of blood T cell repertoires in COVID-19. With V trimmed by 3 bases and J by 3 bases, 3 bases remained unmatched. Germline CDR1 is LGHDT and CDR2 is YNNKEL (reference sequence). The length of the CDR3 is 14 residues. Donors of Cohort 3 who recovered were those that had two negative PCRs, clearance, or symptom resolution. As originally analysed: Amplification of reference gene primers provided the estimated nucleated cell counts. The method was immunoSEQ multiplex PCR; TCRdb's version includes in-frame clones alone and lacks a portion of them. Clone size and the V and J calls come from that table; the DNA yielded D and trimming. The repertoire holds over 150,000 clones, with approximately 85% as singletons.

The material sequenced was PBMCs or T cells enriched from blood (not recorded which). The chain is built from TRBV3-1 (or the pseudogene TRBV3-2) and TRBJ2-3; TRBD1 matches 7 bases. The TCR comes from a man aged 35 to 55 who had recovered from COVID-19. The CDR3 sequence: CASSQGTATDTQYF. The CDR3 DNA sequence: TGTGCCAGCAGCCAGGGGACAGCTACAGATACGCAGTATTTT.